This T cell receptor beta chain stems from a study of blood T cell repertoires in COVID-19. Assay used: immunoSEQ multiplex PCR; TCRdb lists only in-frame clones, some missing. The sample carries under 250,000 clones, more than 75% recorded once. Trimming removed 0 bases at V and 0 bases at J, with 6 bases between. The V gene's germline CDR1 is LGHNA and CDR2 YSLEER. The CDR3 consists of 14 residues. The TCR comes from a woman in her 40s with COVID-19, enrolled during active disease. The chain recombines TRBV4-3 with TRBJ2-7; no clear D. The sequenced sample consisted of peripheral blood. CDR3 loop: CASSQDTISYEQYF. CDR3 DNA sequence: TGCGCCAGCAGCCAAGACACAATCTCCTACGAGCAGTACTTC.